Below are 8 T cell receptor beta chains sequenced from a single sample in a study of response to subunit inactivated influenza vaccine. Each CDR3 protein gets one entry after TCRdb re-called the RT-PCR reads with MiXCR. The profile shows 280,000 or so distinct CDR3 sequences, 20% to 25% of them singletons. The material sequenced was PBMCs from blood, taken 21 months after vaccination. The receptor source for this set is a man in his fifties or sixties who received an inactivated influenza vaccine.

The table lists this clonotype with a few counts. The chain combines TRBV19 with TRBJ1-2, with D maybe TRBD1 (5 bases). This CDR3 has 17 amino acids. V was pared by 4 bases and J by 6 bases, with 24 bases between. From germline, CDR1 is LNHDA and CDR2 SQIVND (reference sequence). The CDR3 loop reads CASSNRGSGKPGDGYTF. Here the CDR3 DNA reads TGTGCCAGTAGTAATCGAGGCTCAGGGAAACCTGGGGATGGCTACACCTTC.

V usage is TRBV3-1 and J usage is TRBJ2-3; 8 bases align to TRBD2. After removal of 0 bases from V and 4 bases from J, the junction contained 6 bases not matched to a gene. This CDR3 has 16 residues. Looked up from germline, CDR1 is LGHDT and CDR2 is YNNKEL (reference sequence). The chain's CDR3 is CASSQDLSGGSDTQYF. Written as DNA, the CDR3 is TGTGCCAGCAGCCAAGATCTAAGCGGGGGTTCAGATACGCAGTATTTT.

This chain connects TRBV29-1 to TRBJ1-2; possibly TRBD1 for D (6 bases). The V gene's germline CDR1 is SQVTM and CDR2 ANQGSEA. The V and J ends lost 5 bases and 4 bases respectively, with 17 bases between them. The CDR3 consists of 14 residues. CDR3 protein: CSVPGIGGGYGYTF. Written as DNA, the CDR3 is TGCAGCGTTCCCGGGATAGGGGGTGGCTATGGCTACACCTTC.

The J gene is TRBJ1-6, the V gene TRBV20-1; the D gene is possibly TRBD1 (6 bases). V gave up 4 bases and J gave up 5 bases, with 15 bases separating them. This CDR3 is built from 15 residues. Per the germline V gene, CDR1 is DFQATT and CDR2 is SNEGSKA (reference sequence). CDR3 coding DNA: TGCAGTGCTACGGACAGTCCTAGGAATAATTCACCCCTCCACTTT. Its protein is CSATDSPRNNSPLHF.

This clonotype has more than one count but fewer than ten. The chain has TRBV15 and TRBJ1-4; possible D gene TRBD1, 6 bases. Trimming shortened V by 1 base and J by 7 bases, and 19 bases separated the two germline ends. The germline gives CDR1 LNHNV, CDR2 YYDKDF (reference sequence). The length of the CDR3 is 17 residues. The CDR3 is CATSRANTGFPGEKLFF. The CDR3 DNA sequence: TGTGCCACCAGCAGAGCTAACACAGGGTTTCCCGGTGAAAAACTGTTTTTT.

This clonotype was detected a few times. The chain employs TRBV29-1 and TRBJ2-3; TRBD1 might be the D (5 bases). Per the germline V gene, CDR1 is SQVTM and CDR2 is ANQGSEA. Trimming left V 3 bases short and J 0 bases short, with 7 bases between. This CDR3 has 13 residues. CDR3 in amino acids: CSVEGQSTDTQYF. The CDR3 region has the DNA TGCAGCGTTGAGGGGCAGAGCACAGATACGCAGTATTTT.

The rearrangement joins TRBV11-2 to TRBJ1-5; a weak D match, TRBD1 (5 bases). This CDR3 is 14 amino acids long. Looked up from germline, CDR1 is SGHAT and CDR2 is FQNNGV. V was cut by 5 bases and J by 4 bases, with 12 bases left in between. The CDR3 loop is CASSRADRNQPQHF. CDR3 sequence (DNA): TGTGCCAGCAGCCGAGCAGACAGAAATCAGCCCCAGCATTTT.

The rearrangement links TRBV7-6 to TRBJ2-1, with D uncertain. CDR1 and CDR2 from the germline V gene are SGHVS and FNYEAQ. Trimming pared 7 bases from V and 4 bases from J, leaving 11 bases between. The CDR3 sequence is 13 residues long. The DNA for the CDR3 is TGTGCCAGCACCTGGGGTGCGTACAATGAGCAGTTCTTC. Translated: CASTWGAYNEQFF. The full variable domain, its missing parts supplied by reference TRBV7-6 and TRBJ2-1, is GAGVSQSPRYKVTKRGQDVALRCDPISGHVSLYWYRQALGQGPEFLTYFNYEAQQDKSGLPNDRFSAERPEGSISTLTIQRTEQRDSAMYRCASTWGAYNEQFFGPGTRLTVL.